One and the same sample provided the 30 T cell receptor beta chains below, sequenced in a study of OX40 agonist ivuxolimab in advanced cancers. Sequenced by immunoSEQ multiplex PCR; TCRdb stores in-frame clones only, minus some. The profile shows roughly 67,000 clones, around nine tenths of them singletons. Sequencing used CD4+ or CD8+ T cells sorted from blood, obtained in a trial of the OX40 agonist ivuxolimab. The receptors were gathered from an adult with an advanced solid tumor such as melanoma, head and neck, liver or kidney cancer.

The chain recombines TRBV5-5 with TRBJ2-1, with no clear D. This CDR3 spans 11 amino acids. Germline V gives CDR1 SGHKS, CDR2 YYEKEE (reference sequence). The V gene lost 4 bases and the J gene lost 9 bases, with 8 bases spanning the gap. As DNA, the CDR3 is TGTGCCAGCAGCCACCCTGGTGAGCAGTTCTTC. Its protein product is CASSHPGEQFF.

The chain employs TRBV5-6 and TRBJ2-7, with D hard to call. The CDR3 runs 14 residues. V lost 4 bases and J 0 bases, leaving 11 bases between the germline ends. Looked up from germline, CDR1 is SGHDT and CDR2 is YYEEEE. CDR3 coding DNA: TGTGCCAGCAGCATGGCGGCGACCTCCTACGAGCAGTACTTC. This sequence encodes CASSMAATSYEQYF.

Only a few counts were recorded for this clone. The gene calls are TRBV13 and TRBJ2-3; 7 bases match TRBD2. Germline V lookup: CDR1 PRHDT, CDR2 FYEKMQ (reference sequence). The CDR3 length is 15 residues. V gave up 5 bases and J gave up 0 bases; unmatched junction bases: 5. The CDR3 region has the DNA TGTGCCAGCAGCCCGATGGGGGGGAGCACAGATACGCAGTATTTT. The encoded protein is CASSPMGGSTDTQYF.

The rearrangement joins TRBV7-2 to TRBJ2-7; possibly TRBD2 for D (6 bases). The V gene lost 5 bases and the J gene lost 2 bases, with 13 bases spanning the gap. Germline CDR1 is SGHTA and CDR2 is FQGNSA. The CDR3 has 14 residues. The DNA of the CDR3 is TGTGCCAGCAGCCGTCACGGGACTGCCTACGAGCAGTACTTC. Protein sequence: CASSRHGTAYEQYF.

The rearrangement joins TRBV2 to TRBJ2-5; D uncertain. The CDR3 runs to 12 residues. V lost 4 bases to trimming and J lost 4 bases, with 7 bases between them. Germline V gene lookup returns CDR1 SNHLY and CDR2 FYNNEI. The CDR3 sequence: CASSALSETQYF. The CDR3 nucleotides are TGTGCCAGCAGTGCGCTTTCAGAGACCCAGTACTTC.

The chain uses TRBV10-3 and TRBJ2-5, with 8 nucleotides matching TRBD2. CDR3 size: 16 residues. J was trimmed by 5 bases and V by 5 bases; bases with no gene match: 13. Germline V CDR1 and CDR2: ENHRY, SYGVKD. CDR3 in DNA: TGTGCCATCAGTCATGACCGACTCGGGAGGGGGGAGACCCAGTACTTC. It translates to CAISHDRLGRGETQYF.

The chain links TRBV10-3 to TRBJ2-7, with D tentatively TRBD2 (7 bases). CDR1 and CDR2 (germline): ENHRY, SYGVKD. V was shortened by 2 bases and J by 2 bases, with 10 bases between the two germline ends. This CDR3 comprises 14 residues. The DNA of the CDR3 is TGTGCCATCAGTGAGGGGGGGGCTCCCTACGAGCAGTACTTC. As protein: CAISEGGAPYEQYF.

The chain is built from TRBV28 and TRBJ2-5; tentative D call: TRBD1 (6 bases). The V and J ends lost 6 bases and 3 bases respectively, with 11 bases between them. CDR3 length: 13 amino acids. Germline V lookup: CDR1 MDHEN, CDR2 SYDVKM. The DNA for the CDR3 is TGTGCCAGCAGAAACCGGGACAAAGAGACCCAGTACTTC. This encodes CASRNRDKETQYF.

This clone occurred once. The rearrangement uses TRBV7-2 and TRBJ1-1; D may be TRBD1 (6 bases). This CDR3 comprises 13 residues. CDR1 is SGHTA, CDR2 FQGNSA, per germline. V was clipped by 1 base and J by 6 bases, with 9 bases between them. As DNA, the CDR3 is TGTGCCAGCAGCTTAGGGTCAGGGGCTGAAGCTTTCTTT. This codes for CASSLGSGAEAFF.

This rearrangement joins TRBV15 to TRBJ2-1, with D perhaps TRBD2 (5 bases). The V gene lost 6 bases and the J gene lost 9 bases, with 12 bases spanning the gap. Germline V lookup: CDR1 LNHNV, CDR2 YYDKDF (reference sequence). The CDR3 has 12 amino acids. CDR3 DNA sequence: TGTGCCACCAGGAAACTAGGGAGTGAGCAGTTCTTC. Protein product: CATRKLGSEQFF.

The V and J genes are TRBV6-1 and TRBJ1-5; D call uncertain. The CDR3 loop spans 16 amino acids. The V gene lost 2 bases and the J gene lost 4 bases, with 15 bases spanning the gap. CDR1 and CDR2 from the germline V gene are MNHNS and SASEGT. CDR3 in amino acids: CASSELFGVGNQPQHF. For the CDR3, the DNA is TGTGCCAGCAGTGAATTGTTTGGGGTAGGAAATCAGCCCCAGCATTTT.

The chain recombines TRBV5-1 with TRBJ2-1; D unresolved. There are 14 residues in the CDR3. The germline CDR1 and CDR2 sequences are SGHRS and YFSETQ. V lost 0 bases and J 2 bases, leaving 6 bases between the germline ends. For the CDR3, the DNA is TGCGCCAGCAGCTTGGGACTTACCTACAATGAGCAGTTCTTC. Translated, it gives CASSLGLTYNEQFF.

With regard to this clone: Its ends do not fully match the called genes, so a read error is possible. J is TRBJ2-1 and V is TRBV4-3; tentative D call: TRBD1 (5 bases). The CDR3 covers 14 residues. Per the germline V gene, CDR1 is LGHNA and CDR2 is YSLEER. The chain's CDR3 is CASSQDWSDNEQLF. CDR3 DNA sequence: TGCGCCAGCAGCCAAGATTGGTCGGACAATGAGCAGCTCTTC.

The V call is TRBV19, the J call TRBJ2-2; D might be TRBD1 or TRBD2, each matching 5 bases. The CDR3 is made up of 14 amino acids. V lost 9 bases and J lost 5, with 16 bases in between. Germline loops: CDR1 LNHDA, CDR2 SQIVND (reference sequence). The CDR3 protein is CASDEGTWTGELFF. The CDR3 DNA sequence: TGTGCCAGCGACGAGGGGACGTGGACCGGGGAGCTGTTTTTT.

The rearrangement uses TRBV18 and TRBJ2-7; 11 bases align to TRBD1. V shed 2 bases and J 7 bases; nucleotides not matched to a gene: 10. The CDR3 is made up of 16 amino acids. Per germline, CDR1 KGHSH and CDR2 LQKENI. The CDR3 loop is CASSPFGGTGGFEQYF. Written as DNA, the CDR3 is TGTGCCAGCTCACCATTCGGCGGGACAGGGGGTTTTGAGCAGTACTTC.

The chain recombines TRBV14 with TRBJ1-2; 7 bases line up with TRBD1. CDR3 length: 13 amino acids. V lost 5 bases, J lost 3 bases, and 3 bases stayed unmatched. Germline-derived CDR1 and CDR2 are SGHDN and FVKESK. The CDR3 DNA reads as TGTGCCAGCAGCAGGGGGCTCGACTATGGCTACACCTTC. It encodes CASSRGLDYGYTF.

The chain couples TRBV5-6 to TRBJ2-3, with 10 bases fitting TRBD2. V shed 5 bases and J 6 bases; nucleotides not matched to a gene: 12. The germline V gene has CDR1 SGHDT and CDR2 YYEEEE. CDR3 length equals 16 residues. In DNA form, the CDR3 reads TGTGCCAGCAGAAAAGGTCTAGCGGGAGATGCGGATACGCAGTATTTT. Amino acids: CASRKGLAGDADTQYF.

The chain couples TRBV6-1 to TRBJ2-2; the match to TRBD2 covers 13 bases. V shed 5 bases, J shed 6 bases, and the junction held 3 bases outside the gene matches. CDR3 size: 15 residues. Germline V gene data show CDR1 as MNHNS and CDR2 as SASEGT. This chain's CDR3 is CASSTSGRAPGELFF. CDR3 nucleotides: TGTGCCAGCAGTACTAGCGGGAGGGCCCCCGGGGAGCTGTTTTTT.

This clone appeared a single time. This chain's CDR3 is CASKSSGRSSYNEQFF. The CDR3 nucleotides read TGTGCCAGCAAGTCTAGCGGGAGGAGCTCCTACAATGAGCAGTTCTTC. The rearrangement links TRBV2 to TRBJ2-1; 11 bases line up with TRBD2. The germline CDR1 and CDR2 sequences are SNHLY and FYNNEI. CDR3 length equals 16 residues. J lost 0 bases, V lost 7 bases, and 5 bases had no gene match.

The J gene is TRBJ1-2, the V gene TRBV18, with 8 bases fitting TRBD1. Trimming cost V 6 bases and J 3 bases; bases outside gene matches: 3. The CDR3 has 13 residues. Germline V gene sequence: CDR1 KGHSH, CDR2 LQKENI. The CDR3 bases are TGTGCCAGCTCCCCAGGGGGCGACTATGGCTACACCTTC. It encodes CASSPGGDYGYTF.

This chain joins TRBV6-1 and TRBJ1-5, with D unclear. CDR1 MNHNS and CDR2 SASEGT come from the germline V gene. Trimming took 7 bases from V and 0 from J, leaving 7 bases between them. This CDR3 spans 13 amino acids. The CDR3 DNA reads TGTGCCAGCACGGGGTATAGCAATCAGCCCCAGCATTTT. Translated, it gives CASTGYSNQPQHF.

This sequence joins TRBV7-2 and TRBJ1-1; TRBD1 matches at 7 bases. This CDR3 contains 15 residues. Unmatched junction bases numbered 6, after V lost 1 base and J lost 4 bases. Germline CDR1 is SGHTA and CDR2 is FQGNSA. The CDR3, as DNA: TGTGCCAGCAGCTTAGGGCGACAGGGTTTCACTGAAGCTTTCTTT. It yields the protein CASSLGRQGFTEAFF.

A few counts support this clone. The rearrangement uses TRBV6-4 and TRBJ2-1, with 12 bases matching TRBD2. V shed 2 bases, J shed 2 bases, and the junction held 1 base outside the gene matches. The CDR3 sequence is 16 residues long. Germline V CDR1 and CDR2: MRHNA, SNTAGT. The CDR3 DNA follows: TGTGCCAGCAGTGACAGGACTAGCGGGACCTACAATGAGCAGTTCTTC. Translation gives CASSDRTSGTYNEQFF.

This clone showed up just a few times. J is TRBJ1-1 and V is TRBV29-1; TRBD1 matches at 7 bases. CDR3 length: 14 amino acids. Unmatched junction bases numbered 12, after V lost 4 bases and J lost 7 bases. Germline V gene data show CDR1 as SQVTM and CDR2 as ANQGSEA. CDR3 coding DNA: TGCAGCGTTGTACCGGGGCAGGGGGGCGGTGAAGCTTTCTTT. It yields the protein CSVVPGQGGGEAFF.

The rearrangement joins TRBV4-1 to TRBJ2-2; TRBD2 agrees at 14 bases. The germline V gene has CDR1 MGHRA and CDR2 YSYEKL. Trimming took 4 bases from V and 6 from J; bases not matched to a gene: 22. This CDR3 has 22 amino acids. The CDR3 reads CASSLILVGGLAGVYVPGELFF. DNA of the CDR3: TGCGCCAGCAGCCTAATTCTGGTGGGGGGACTAGCGGGAGTGTACGTTCCCGGGGAGCTGTTTTTT.

The V and J genes are TRBV15 and TRBJ2-1; 11 bases line up with TRBD2. V lost 3 bases, J lost 5 bases, and 3 bases stayed unmatched. CDR3 size: 15 residues. Per the germline V gene, CDR1 is LNHNV and CDR2 is YYDKDF (reference sequence). The CDR3 sequence is CATSRGTSGNNEQFF. The CDR3 coding sequence is TGTGCCACCAGCAGGGGGACTAGCGGAAACAATGAGCAGTTCTTC.

This rearrangement joins TRBV19 to TRBJ2-1; no definite D call. CDR3 size: 14 residues. CDR1 LNHDA and CDR2 SQIVND come from the germline V gene (reference sequence). Trimming removed 4 bases from V and 2 bases from J, with 9 bases in between. The CDR3 sequence is CASSTGATYNEQFF. DNA for the CDR3: TGTGCCAGTAGTACAGGAGCTACCTACAATGAGCAGTTCTTC.

V and J are TRBV5-1 and TRBJ1-2; the D is unclear. With 4 bases removed from V and 0 bases from J, the gap between germline ends came to 4 bases. CDR3 length: 12 residues. CDR1 is SGHRS, CDR2 YFSETQ, per germline. CDR3 coding DNA: TGCGCCAGCAGCGACACTAACTATGGCTACACCTTC. Its translation: CASSDTNYGYTF.

The CDR3 here is CASSFQGTYEQYF. In DNA form, the CDR3 reads TGTGCCAGCAGCTTCCAAGGAACCTACGAGCAGTACTTC. The chain employs TRBV7-9 and TRBJ2-7; no clear D. The germline V gene has CDR1 SEHNR and CDR2 FQNEAQ (reference sequence). The ends were cut back, 3 bases at V and 2 bases at J, with 8 bases in the middle. This CDR3 contains 13 residues. Supplemented by reference TRBV7-9 and TRBJ2-7, the full variable domain reads DTGVSQNPRHKITKRGQNVTFRCDPISEHNRLYWYRQTLGQGPEFLTYFQNEAQLEKSRLLSDRFSAERPKGSFSTLEIQRTEQGDSAMYLCASSFQGTYEQYFGPGTRLTVT.

The V call is TRBV7-9, the J call TRBJ2-1; 12 positions agree with TRBD2. Losses at the gene ends were 5 bases for V and 8 bases for J; bases not matched to a gene: 4. There are 14 residues in the CDR3. Germline V gene data show CDR1 as SEHNR and CDR2 as FQNEAQ (reference sequence). The CDR3 loop reads CASSGRLAGDEQFF. The CDR3 DNA reads as TGTGCCAGCAGCGGGCGACTAGCGGGAGATGAGCAGTTCTTC.